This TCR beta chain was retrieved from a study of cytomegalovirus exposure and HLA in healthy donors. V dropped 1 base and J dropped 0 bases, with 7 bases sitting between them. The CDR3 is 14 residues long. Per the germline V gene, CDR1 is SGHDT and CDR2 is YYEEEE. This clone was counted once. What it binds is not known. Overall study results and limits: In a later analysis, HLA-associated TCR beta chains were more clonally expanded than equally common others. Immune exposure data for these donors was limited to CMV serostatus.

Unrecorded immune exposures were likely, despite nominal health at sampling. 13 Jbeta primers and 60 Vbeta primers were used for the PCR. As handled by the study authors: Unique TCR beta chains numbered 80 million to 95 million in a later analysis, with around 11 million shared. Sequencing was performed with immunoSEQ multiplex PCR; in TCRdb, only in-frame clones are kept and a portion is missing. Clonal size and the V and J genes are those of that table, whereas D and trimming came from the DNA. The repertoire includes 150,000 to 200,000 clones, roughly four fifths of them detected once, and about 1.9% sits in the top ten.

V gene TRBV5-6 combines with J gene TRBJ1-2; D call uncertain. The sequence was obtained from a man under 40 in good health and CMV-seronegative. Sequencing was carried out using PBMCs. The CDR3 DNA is TGTGCCAGCAGCTTGACAGCTACTAACTATGGCTACACCTTC. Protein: CASSLTATNYGYTF. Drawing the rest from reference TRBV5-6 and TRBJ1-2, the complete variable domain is DAGVTQSPTHLIKTRGQQVTLRCSPKSGHDTVSWYQQALGQGPQFIFQYYEEEERQRGNFPDRFSGHQFPNYSSELNVNALLLGDSALYLCASSLTATNYGYTFGSGTRLTVV.